This T cell receptor (beta chain) was sequenced for a study of cytomegalovirus exposure and HLA in healthy donors. Amplification used 60 Vbeta primers and 13 Jbeta primers. The assay was immunoSEQ multiplex PCR, and TCRdb's table has in-frame clones only and misses some. The sample consists of 150,000 or so clones, over 60% of them appearing once. Notes on this clone: What it binds is not known.

Study-wide findings and caveats: The investigators catalogued 150 or so TCR beta chains as cytomegalovirus-associated. The classifier was said to identify cytomegalovirus status with high specificity and sensitivity. In a later analysis, TCR beta V- and J-gene trimming was associated with a missense DCLRE1C variant. A reported reduction in N-insertions relative to the approximately 640-donor mean was seen in an Asian-associated ancestry cluster in a later analysis.

V was cut by 0 bases and J by 2 bases, with 8 bases left in between. The germline V gene encodes CDR1 SGHNT and CDR2 YYREEE (reference sequence). This CDR3 is 14 amino acids long. The sequence came from a woman aged 18-29 years in good health and CMV-seronegative. Sample: PBMCs. The chain couples TRBV5-4 to TRBJ1-1; D possibly corresponds to TRBD1 (5 bases). The CDR3 DNA reads TGTGCCAGCAGCTTGGGACAGATAAACACTGAAGCTTTCTTT. It translates to CASSLGQINTEAFF.